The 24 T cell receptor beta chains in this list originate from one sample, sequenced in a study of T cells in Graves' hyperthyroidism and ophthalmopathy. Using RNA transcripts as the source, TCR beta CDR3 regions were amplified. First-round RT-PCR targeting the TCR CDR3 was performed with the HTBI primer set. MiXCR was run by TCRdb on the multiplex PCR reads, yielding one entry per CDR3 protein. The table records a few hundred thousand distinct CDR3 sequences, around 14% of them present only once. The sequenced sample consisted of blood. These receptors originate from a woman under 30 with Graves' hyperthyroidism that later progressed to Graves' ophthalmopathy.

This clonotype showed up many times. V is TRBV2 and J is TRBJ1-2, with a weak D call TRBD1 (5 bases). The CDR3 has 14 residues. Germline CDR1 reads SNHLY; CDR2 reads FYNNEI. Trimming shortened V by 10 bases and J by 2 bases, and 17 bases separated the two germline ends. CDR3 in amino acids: CATLVDSPNYGYTF. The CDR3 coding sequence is TGTGCCACCTTAGTTGACAGCCCCAACTATGGCTACACCTTC. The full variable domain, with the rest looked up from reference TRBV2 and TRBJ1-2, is EPEVTQTPSHQVTQMGQEVILRCVPISNHLYFYWYRQILGQKVEFLVSFYNNEISEKSEIFDDQFSVERPDGSNFTLKIRSTKLEDSAMYFCATLVDSPNYGYTFGSGTRLTVV.

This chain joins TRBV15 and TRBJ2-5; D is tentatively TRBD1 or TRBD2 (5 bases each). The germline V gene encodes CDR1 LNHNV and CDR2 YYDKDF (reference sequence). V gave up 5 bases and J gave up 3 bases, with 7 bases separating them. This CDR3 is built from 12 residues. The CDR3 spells CATSQGEETQYF. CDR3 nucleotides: TGTGCCACCAGCCAGGGAGAAGAGACCCAGTACTTC.

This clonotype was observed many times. The CDR3 reads CASSRGQGASGYTF. DNA of the CDR3: TGTGCCAGCAGCCGGGGACAGGGAGCGAGTGGCTACACCTTC. The chain links TRBV6-1 to TRBJ1-2, with 9 bases identical to TRBD1. This CDR3 has 14 residues. The germline V gene has CDR1 MNHNS and CDR2 SASEGT. V trimming: 6 bases; J trimming: 7 bases; junction bases outside the gene matches: 9.

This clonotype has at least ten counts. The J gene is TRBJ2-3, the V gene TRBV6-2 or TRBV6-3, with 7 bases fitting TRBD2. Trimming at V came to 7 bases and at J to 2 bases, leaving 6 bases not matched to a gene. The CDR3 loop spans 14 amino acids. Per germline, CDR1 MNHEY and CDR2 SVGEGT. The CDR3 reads CASMLADHTDTQYF. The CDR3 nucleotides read TGTGCCAGCATGCTAGCGGACCACACAGATACGCAGTATTTT.

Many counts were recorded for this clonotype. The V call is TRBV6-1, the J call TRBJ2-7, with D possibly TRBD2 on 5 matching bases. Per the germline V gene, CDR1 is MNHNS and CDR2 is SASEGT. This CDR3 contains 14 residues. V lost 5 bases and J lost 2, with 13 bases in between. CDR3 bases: TGTGCCAGCAGTCTAGCCCCTCGGGCCTACGAGCAGTACTTC. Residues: CASSLAPRAYEQYF.

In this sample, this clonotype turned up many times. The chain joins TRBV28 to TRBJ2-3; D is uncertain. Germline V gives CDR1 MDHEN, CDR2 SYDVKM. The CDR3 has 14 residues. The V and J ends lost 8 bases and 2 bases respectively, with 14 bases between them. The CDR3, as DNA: TGTGCCAGCTGCTCCCCGGGCACCACAGATACGCAGTATTTT. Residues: CASCSPGTTDTQYF.

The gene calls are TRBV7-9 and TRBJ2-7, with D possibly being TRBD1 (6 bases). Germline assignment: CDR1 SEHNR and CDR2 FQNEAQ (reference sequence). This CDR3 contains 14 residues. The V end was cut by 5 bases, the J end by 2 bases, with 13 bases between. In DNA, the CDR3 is TGTGCCAGCAGCAAAACGGACAGTACCTACGAGCAGTACTTC. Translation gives CASSKTDSTYEQYF.

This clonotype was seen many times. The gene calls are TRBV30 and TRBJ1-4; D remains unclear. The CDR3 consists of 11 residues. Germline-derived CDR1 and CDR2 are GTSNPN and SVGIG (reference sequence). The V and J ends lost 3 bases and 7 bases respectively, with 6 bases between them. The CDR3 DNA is TGTGCCTGGAGCCTGGGTGAAAAACTGTTTTTT. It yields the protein CAWSLGEKLFF.

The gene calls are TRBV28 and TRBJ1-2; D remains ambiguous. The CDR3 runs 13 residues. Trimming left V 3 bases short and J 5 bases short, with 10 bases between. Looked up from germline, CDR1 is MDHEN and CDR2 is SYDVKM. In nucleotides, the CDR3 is TGTGCCAGCAGTTTGGCCAGAGAGTATGGCTACACCTTC. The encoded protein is CASSLAREYGYTF.

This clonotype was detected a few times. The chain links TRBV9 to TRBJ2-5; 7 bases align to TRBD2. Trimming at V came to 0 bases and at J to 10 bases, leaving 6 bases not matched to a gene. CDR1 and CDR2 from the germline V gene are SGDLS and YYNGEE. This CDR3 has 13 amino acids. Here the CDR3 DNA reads TGTGCCAGCAGCGTAGAAGGCGGGAGCCGCCAGTACTTC. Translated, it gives CASSVEGGSRQYF.

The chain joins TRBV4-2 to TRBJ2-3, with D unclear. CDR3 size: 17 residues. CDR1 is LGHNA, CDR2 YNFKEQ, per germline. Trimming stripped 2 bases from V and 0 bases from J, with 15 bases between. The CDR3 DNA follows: TGTGCCAGCAGCCAAATAGGATTCTTAGGTAGCACAGATACGCAGTATTTT. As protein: CASSQIGFLGSTDTQYF.

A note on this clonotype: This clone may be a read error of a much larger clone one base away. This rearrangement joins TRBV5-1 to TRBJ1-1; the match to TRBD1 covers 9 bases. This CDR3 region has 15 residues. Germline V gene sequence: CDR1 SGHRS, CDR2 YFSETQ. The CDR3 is CTSSTGQGGATEAFF. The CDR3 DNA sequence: TGCACCAGCAGCACGGGACAGGGTGGGGCCACTGAAGCTTTCTTT.

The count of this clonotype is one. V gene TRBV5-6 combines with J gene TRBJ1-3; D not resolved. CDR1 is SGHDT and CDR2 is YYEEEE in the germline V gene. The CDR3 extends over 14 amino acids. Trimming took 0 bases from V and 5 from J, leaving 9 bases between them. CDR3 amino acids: CASSLEADRNTIYF. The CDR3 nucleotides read TGTGCCAGCAGCTTGGAGGCAGACAGAAACACCATATATTTT. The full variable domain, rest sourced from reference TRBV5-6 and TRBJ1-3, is DAGVTQSPTHLIKTRGQQVTLRCSPKSGHDTVSWYQQALGQGPQFIFQYYEEEERQRGNFPDRFSGHQFPNYSSELNVNALLLGDSALYLCASSLEADRNTIYFGEGSWLTVV.

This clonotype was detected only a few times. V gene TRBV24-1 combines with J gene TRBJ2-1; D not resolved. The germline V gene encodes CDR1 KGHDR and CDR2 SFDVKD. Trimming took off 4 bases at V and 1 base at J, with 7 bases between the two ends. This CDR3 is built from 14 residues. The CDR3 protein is CATSDPISYNEQFF. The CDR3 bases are TGTGCCACCAGTGACCCGATTTCCTACAATGAGCAGTTCTTC.

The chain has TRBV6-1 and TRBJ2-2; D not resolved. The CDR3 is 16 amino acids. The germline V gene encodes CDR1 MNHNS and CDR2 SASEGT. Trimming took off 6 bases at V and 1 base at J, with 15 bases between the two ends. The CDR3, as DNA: TGTGCCAGCAGATCTCCCCGGCGCGGGAACACCGGGGAGCTGTTTTTT. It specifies CASRSPRRGNTGELFF.

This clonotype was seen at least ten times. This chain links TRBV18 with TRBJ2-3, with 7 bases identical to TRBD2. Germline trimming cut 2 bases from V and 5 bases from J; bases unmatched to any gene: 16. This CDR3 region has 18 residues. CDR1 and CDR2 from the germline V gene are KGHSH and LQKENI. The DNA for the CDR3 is TGTGCCAGCTCACCATACTCCTCGACTAGCCCCCTTGGAGATACGCAGTATTTT. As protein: CASSPYSSTSPLGDTQYF.

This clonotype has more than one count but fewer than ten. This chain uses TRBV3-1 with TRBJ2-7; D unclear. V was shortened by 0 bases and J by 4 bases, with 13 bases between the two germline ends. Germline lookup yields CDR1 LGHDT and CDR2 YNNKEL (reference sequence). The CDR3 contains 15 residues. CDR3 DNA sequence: TGTGCCAGCAGCCAAGATGTGGCTTTCCAATACGAGCAGTACTTC. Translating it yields CASSQDVAFQYEQYF.

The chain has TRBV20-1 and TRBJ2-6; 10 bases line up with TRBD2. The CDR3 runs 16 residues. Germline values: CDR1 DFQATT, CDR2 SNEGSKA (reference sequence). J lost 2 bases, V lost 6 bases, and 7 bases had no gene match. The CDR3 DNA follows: TGCAGTGCATCGGGGACTAGCGTCCCTGGGGCCAACGTCCTGACTTTC. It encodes CSASGTSVPGANVLTF.

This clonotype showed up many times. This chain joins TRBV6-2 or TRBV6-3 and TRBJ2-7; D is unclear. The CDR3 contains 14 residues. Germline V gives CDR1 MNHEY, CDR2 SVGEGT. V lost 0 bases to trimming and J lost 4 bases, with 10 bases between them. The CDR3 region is CASSYSLGGYEQYF. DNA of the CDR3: TGTGCCAGCAGTTACTCGTTGGGCGGTTACGAGCAGTACTTC.

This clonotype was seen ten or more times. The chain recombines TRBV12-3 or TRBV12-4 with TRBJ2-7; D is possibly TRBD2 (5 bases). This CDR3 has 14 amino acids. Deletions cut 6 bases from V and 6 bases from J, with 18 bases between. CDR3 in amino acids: CASRPRRGSSEQYF. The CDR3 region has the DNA TGTGCCAGCAGGCCCCGTCGGGGATCTAGCGAGCAGTACTTC.

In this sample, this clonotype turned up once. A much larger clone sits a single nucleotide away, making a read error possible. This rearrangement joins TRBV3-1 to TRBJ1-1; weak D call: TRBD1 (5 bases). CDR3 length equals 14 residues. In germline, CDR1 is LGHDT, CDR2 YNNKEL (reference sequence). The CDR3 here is CAGSPAGLNTEAFF. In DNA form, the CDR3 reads TGTGCCGGCAGCCCGGCAGGGTTGAACACTGAAGCTTTCTTT.

The CDR3 is CASSPPMIPGQGDRHGYTF. CDR3 coding DNA: TGTGCCAGCAGCCCGCCTATGATTCCGGGACAGGGGGATAGGCATGGCTACACCTTC. The J gene is TRBJ1-2, the V gene TRBV9; TRBD1 matches at 11 bases. This CDR3 contains 19 residues. Germline-derived CDR1 and CDR2 are SGDLS and YYNGEE. V was pared by 4 bases and J by 6 bases, with 20 bases of the junction left unmatched.

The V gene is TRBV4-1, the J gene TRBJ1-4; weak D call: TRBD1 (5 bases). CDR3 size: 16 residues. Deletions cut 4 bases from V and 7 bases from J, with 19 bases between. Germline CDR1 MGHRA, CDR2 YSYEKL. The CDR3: CASSPPPWGMSEKLFF. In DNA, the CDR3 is TGCGCCAGCAGCCCTCCACCGTGGGGGATGAGTGAAAAACTGTTTTTT.

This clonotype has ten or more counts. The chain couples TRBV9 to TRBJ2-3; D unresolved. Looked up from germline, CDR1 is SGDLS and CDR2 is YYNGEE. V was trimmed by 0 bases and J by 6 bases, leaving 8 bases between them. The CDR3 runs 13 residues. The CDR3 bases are TGTGCCAGCAGCGTAGAAGGGCGGGATACGCAGTATTTT. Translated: CASSVEGRDTQYF.